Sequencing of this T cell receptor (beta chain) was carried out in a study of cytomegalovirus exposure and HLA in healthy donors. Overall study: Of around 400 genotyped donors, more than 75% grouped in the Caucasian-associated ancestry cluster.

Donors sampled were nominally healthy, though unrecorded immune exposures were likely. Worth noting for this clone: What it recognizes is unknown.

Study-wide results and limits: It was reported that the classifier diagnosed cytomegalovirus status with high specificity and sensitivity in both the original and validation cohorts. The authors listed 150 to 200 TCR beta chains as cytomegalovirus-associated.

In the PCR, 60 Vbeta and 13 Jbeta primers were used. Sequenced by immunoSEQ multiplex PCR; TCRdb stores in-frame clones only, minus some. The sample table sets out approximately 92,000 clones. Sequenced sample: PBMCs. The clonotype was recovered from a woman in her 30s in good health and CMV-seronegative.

The CDR3 region is CASRPRTATNEKLFF. DNA for the CDR3: TGTGCAAGTCGCCCAAGGACAGCAACTAATGAAAAACTGTTTTTT. The chain links TRBV12-2 to TRBJ1-4; the D segment call TRBD1 is taken from the table without a DNA check. TRBV12-2 is recorded as a pseudogene. This CDR3 has 15 amino acids.